These 26 T cell receptor beta chains came from one sample sequenced in a study of OX40 agonist ivuxolimab in advanced cancers. Generated by immunoSEQ multiplex PCR, the TCRdb table keeps only in-frame clones and is missing some. Here the sample spans 20,000 to 25,000 clones, about nine tenths being singletons. Sequenced here: CD4+ or CD8+ T cells sorted from blood, sampled in a trial of the OX40 agonist ivuxolimab. Every receptor here comes from an adult with an advanced solid tumor such as melanoma, head and neck, liver or kidney cancer.

In DNA, the CDR3 is TGCAGCGCTGGACTAGATATTTACGAGCAGTACTTC. Encoded protein: CSAGLDIYEQYF. This chain links TRBV29-1 with TRBJ2-7, with 7 bases aligning to TRBD2. The CDR3 totals 12 residues. Germline loops: CDR1 SQVTM, CDR2 ANQGSEA. V shed 7 bases and J 4 bases; nucleotides not matched to a gene: 7.

This chain joins TRBV18 and TRBJ1-2; D might be TRBD1 (5 bases). V lost 10 bases and J lost 10, with 16 bases in between. The CDR3 has 11 amino acids. From germline, CDR1 is KGHSH and CDR2 LQKENI. Here the CDR3 reads CATMGGFDYTF. The CDR3 bases are TGTGCCACCATGGGGGGGTTCGACTACACCTTC.

This chain joins TRBV4-1 and TRBJ2-7; 10 bases map to TRBD2. CDR1 and CDR2 from the germline V gene are MGHRA and YSYEKL. This CDR3 is built from 14 residues. V lost 5 bases, J lost 5 bases, and 6 bases stayed unmatched. The CDR3 sequence: CASSFLAGVDEQYF. The DNA of the CDR3 is TGCGCCAGCAGCTTCCTAGCGGGAGTCGACGAGCAGTACTTC.

The rearrangement links TRBV7-6 to TRBJ2-1, with D perhaps TRBD1 (6 bases). Germline V gene data show CDR1 as SGHVS and CDR2 as FNYEAQ. Trimming shortened V by 5 bases and J by 5 bases, and 10 bases separated the two germline ends. The CDR3 runs 13 residues. CDR3 coding DNA: TGTGCCAGCAGCCACAGGGATCACAATGAGCAGTTCTTC. This codes for CASSHRDHNEQFF.

The J gene is TRBJ1-1, the V gene TRBV4-1; D is undetermined. V lost 0 bases, J lost 0 bases, and 17 bases lay in between. Germline values: CDR1 MGHRA, CDR2 YSYEKL. The CDR3 has 18 residues. The chain's CDR3 is CASSQEWWGEIMNTEAFF. The CDR3, as DNA: TGCGCCAGCAGCCAAGAATGGTGGGGTGAAATCATGAACACTGAAGCTTTCTTT.

The sample holds one count of this clone. The V gene is TRBV5-6, the J gene TRBJ2-7; D gene ambiguous. Trimming removed 2 bases from V and 4 bases from J, with 4 bases in between. Germline lookup yields CDR1 SGHDT and CDR2 YYEEEE. The CDR3 is 11 residues long. Here the CDR3 reads CASSFLYEQYF. CDR3 coding DNA: TGTGCCAGCAGCTTCTTGTACGAGCAGTACTTC.

The chain couples TRBV15 to TRBJ2-7, with 12 bases matching TRBD2. This CDR3 has 15 residues. Germline CDR1 and CDR2: LNHNV and YYDKDF (reference sequence). The junction had 9 bases not matched to a gene; V was cut back by 6 bases and J by 6 bases. The CDR3 is CATSTQTSGSSEQYF. In nucleotides, the CDR3 is TGTGCCACCAGTACACAGACTAGCGGGAGTTCCGAGCAGTACTTC.

This rearrangement joins TRBV9 to TRBJ1-1; no clear D gene. The germline V gene encodes CDR1 SGDLS and CDR2 YYNGEE. V shed 6 bases and J shed 4 bases, with 13 bases lying between them. CDR3 length: 13 amino acids. The CDR3 spells CASTIGVGTEAFF. As DNA, the CDR3 is TGTGCCAGCACCATCGGGGTGGGCACTGAAGCTTTCTTT. Drawing the rest from reference TRBV9 and TRBJ1-1, the complete variable domain is DSGVTQTPKHLITATGQRVTLRCSPRSGDLSVYWYQQSLDQGLQFLIQYYNGEERAKGNILERFSAQQFPDLHSELNLSSLELGDSALYFCASTIGVGTEAFFGQGTRLTVV.

The V call is TRBV7-8, the J call TRBJ2-5; D uncertain. The CDR3 has 16 amino acids. CDR1 and CDR2 (germline): SGHVS, FQNEAQ. Trimming stripped 5 bases from V and 0 bases from J, with 16 bases between. The CDR3 bases are TGTGCCAGCAGCGCATCGGGCTGGTCCAACCAAGAGACCCAGTACTTC. This sequence encodes CASSASGWSNQETQYF. The whole variable domain, filled in from reference TRBV7-8 and TRBJ2-5, reads GAGVSQSPRYKVAKRGQDVALRCDPISGHVSLFWYQQALGQGPEFLTYFQNEAQLDKSGLPSDRFFAERPEGSVSTLKIQRTQQEDSAVYLCASSASGWSNQETQYFGPGTRLLVL.

The chain employs TRBV6-1 and TRBJ2-3; D is perhaps TRBD1 or TRBD2 (5 bases each). Per germline, CDR1 MNHNS and CDR2 SASEGT. With 0 bases removed from V and 2 bases from J, the gap between germline ends came to 15 bases. CDR3 length equals 17 residues. The CDR3 DNA reads TGTGCCAGCAGTGAAGCCCCTGGGGGTAGTTCCACAGATACGCAGTATTTT. As protein: CASSEAPGGSSTDTQYF.

This chain links TRBV5-4 with TRBJ2-2, with D tentatively TRBD1 (5 bases). This CDR3 spans 16 amino acids. The V end was cut by 1 base, the J end by 4 bases, with 14 bases between. CDR1 and CDR2 from the germline V gene are SGHNT and YYREEE (reference sequence). The CDR3 sequence is CASSLSLGAPTGELFF. CDR3 DNA: TGTGCCAGCAGCTTGAGTTTAGGGGCCCCCACCGGGGAGCTGTTTTTT.

The V gene is TRBV11-2, the J gene TRBJ1-2, with D uncertain. Germline V gene lookup returns CDR1 SGHAT and CDR2 FQNNGV. The V gene lost 0 bases and the J gene lost 3 bases, with 2 bases spanning the gap. The CDR3 extends over 12 amino acids. Here the CDR3 reads CASSLEYYGYTF. CDR3 nucleotides: TGTGCCAGCAGCTTAGAATACTATGGCTACACCTTC.

The chain carries TRBV4-1 and TRBJ2-7; possibly TRBD1 for D (5 bases). Trimming took off 0 bases at V and 3 bases at J, with 9 bases between the two ends. This CDR3 is 14 amino acids long. The V gene's germline CDR1 is MGHRA and CDR2 YSYEKL. The chain's CDR3 is CASSQDRQIYEQYF. The CDR3 DNA reads TGCGCCAGCAGCCAAGATCGACAGATCTACGAGCAGTACTTC.

The chain links TRBV9 to TRBJ2-3; 11 bases match TRBD2. The CDR3 contains 16 residues. Germline V gives CDR1 SGDLS, CDR2 YYNGEE. Unmatched junction bases numbered 5, after V lost 1 base and J lost 4 bases. CDR3 sequence: CASSVIAGGVPDTQYF. For the CDR3, the DNA is TGTGCCAGCAGCGTAATAGCGGGGGGGGTCCCAGATACGCAGTATTTT.

The chain combines TRBV2 with TRBJ2-7; 8 bases are a match to TRBD1. V gave up 6 bases and J gave up 5 bases; unmatched junction bases: 3. CDR3 length: 12 amino acids. The germline V gene has CDR1 SNHLY and CDR2 FYNNEI. The CDR3 sequence is CASRRTGNEQYF. In nucleotides, the CDR3 is TGTGCCAGCAGGAGGACAGGGAACGAGCAGTACTTC.

The chain uses TRBV14 and TRBJ2-1; TRBD2 is a possible D gene (5 bases). The ends were cut back, 1 base at V and 4 bases at J, with 14 bases in the middle. From germline, CDR1 is SGHDN and CDR2 FVKESK. This CDR3 contains 16 residues. This CDR3 is CASSQVASGLYNEQFF. CDR3 DNA: TGTGCCAGCAGCCAAGTGGCGAGCGGTCTATACAATGAGCAGTTCTTC.

Only one count was recorded for this clone. The chain carries TRBV5-6 and TRBJ2-7; 12 positions match TRBD2. V shed 5 bases and J 3 bases; nucleotides not matched to a gene: 6. CDR1 SGHDT and CDR2 YYEEEE come from the germline V gene. The CDR3 has 15 residues. CDR3 DNA sequence: TGTGCCAGCAGGGACTGGACTAGCGGGATCTACGAGCAGTACTTC. This encodes CASRDWTSGIYEQYF.

The chain joins TRBV11-1 to TRBJ2-1; TRBD1 agrees at 10 bases. Germline CDR1 is SGHAT and CDR2 is FQDESV (reference sequence). V trimming: 1 base; J trimming: 9 bases; junction bases outside the gene matches: 9. The CDR3 contains 16 residues. This CDR3 is CASSLGRGTGVSEQFF. CDR3 nucleotides: TGTGCCAGCAGCTTAGGGAGGGGGACAGGGGTTAGTGAGCAGTTCTTC.

V is TRBV11-2 and J is TRBJ2-1, with TRBD1 matching 8 bases. Germline V gives CDR1 SGHAT, CDR2 FQNNGV. The CDR3 totals 16 residues. The junction had 13 bases not matched to a gene; V was cut back by 4 bases and J by 8 bases. The CDR3 region is CASSSRGPSDFDEQFF. CDR3 DNA: TGTGCCAGCAGCTCCAGGGGGCCTTCCGATTTTGATGAGCAGTTCTTC.

CDR3 loop: CAWEGELDGYTF. DNA for the CDR3: TGTGCCTGGGAAGGGGAATTAGATGGCTACACCTTC. The chain recombines TRBV30 with TRBJ1-2, with D maybe TRBD1 (5 bases). The CDR3 totals 12 residues. With 5 bases removed from V and 6 bases from J, the gap between germline ends came to 13 bases. The germline CDR1 and CDR2 sequences are GTSNPN and SVGIG (reference sequence).

The chain recombines TRBV4-2 with TRBJ2-7; possibly TRBD1 for D (6 bases). V shed 1 base and J shed 2 bases, with 12 bases lying between them. Germline lookup yields CDR1 LGHNA and CDR2 YNFKEQ. The CDR3 is 15 residues long. DNA of the CDR3: TGTGCCAGCAGCCAAGGACAGGCAGTAACCTACGAGCAGTACTTC. Its translation: CASSQGQAVTYEQYF.

This clone was seen just once. The chain recombines TRBV28 with TRBJ2-3; either TRBD1 or TRBD2 may fit D (5 bases each). Germline V gene data show CDR1 as MDHEN and CDR2 as SYDVKM. This CDR3 has 16 amino acids. V was pared by 2 bases and J by 6 bases, with 18 bases between. The CDR3, as DNA: TGTGCCAGCAGTTTAGGGGCAGCGGATACGCGCGATACGCAGTATTTT. This gives the protein CASSLGAADTRDTQYF. The complete variable domain, with remaining parts taken from reference TRBV28 and TRBJ2-3, reads DVKVTQSSRYLVKRTGEKVFLECVQDMDHENMFWYRQDPGLGLRLIYFSYDVKMKEKGDIPEGYSVSREKKERFSLILESASTNQTSMYLCASSLGAADTRDTQYFGPGTRLTVL.

The CDR3 loop is CASGPYQETQYF. The CDR3 nucleotides are TGTGCCAGTGGTCCGTACCAAGAGACCCAGTACTTC. J is TRBJ2-5 and V is TRBV6-5; D is ambiguous. V was pared by 9 bases and J by 0 bases, with 8 bases between. This CDR3 has 12 residues. The germline V gene encodes CDR1 MNHEY and CDR2 SVGAGI.

This sequence joins TRBV2 and TRBJ2-4, with a weak D call TRBD2 (5 bases). Germline V gene data show CDR1 as SNHLY and CDR2 as FYNNEI. Trimming removed 5 bases at V and 0 bases at J, with 11 bases between. The CDR3 extends over 15 amino acids. The CDR3 here is CASSTTGIAKNIQYF. CDR3 DNA: TGTGCCAGCAGTACCACGGGGATAGCCAAAAACATTCAGTACTTC.

The rearrangement links TRBV28 to TRBJ1-1; D gene uncertain. Trimming took 6 bases from V and 4 from J, leaving 12 bases between them. In germline, CDR1 is MDHEN, CDR2 SYDVKM. CDR3 length: 13 amino acids. The CDR3 nucleotides read TGTGCCAGCAGCCCACTTTTTAGCACTGAAGCTTTCTTT. Protein: CASSPLFSTEAFF.

This clone appeared a single time. The CDR3 spells CASSQGVDEKLFF. CDR3 DNA sequence: TGCGCCAGCAGCCAGGGGGTCGATGAAAAACTGTTTTTT. This sequence joins TRBV10-1 and TRBJ1-4; 7 positions agree with TRBD1. V lost 6 bases, J lost 6 bases, and 4 bases stayed unmatched. The CDR3 spans 13 residues. Germline V CDR1 and CDR2: WNHNN, SYGVQD (reference sequence).